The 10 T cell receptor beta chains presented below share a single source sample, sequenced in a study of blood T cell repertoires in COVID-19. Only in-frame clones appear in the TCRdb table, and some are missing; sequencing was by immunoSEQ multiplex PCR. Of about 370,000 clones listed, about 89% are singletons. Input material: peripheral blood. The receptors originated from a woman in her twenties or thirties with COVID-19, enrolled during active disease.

Here the CDR3 DNA reads TGTGCCAGCAGCCCGGGGACTGACGAGACCCAGTACTTC. Protein product: CASSPGTDETQYF. The chain joins TRBV7-3 to TRBJ2-5, with a possible D match to TRBD2 (6 bases). The CDR3 length is 13 residues. Trimming cost V 5 bases and J 5 bases, with 12 bases left between them. Germline CDR1 SGHTA, CDR2 FQGTGA.

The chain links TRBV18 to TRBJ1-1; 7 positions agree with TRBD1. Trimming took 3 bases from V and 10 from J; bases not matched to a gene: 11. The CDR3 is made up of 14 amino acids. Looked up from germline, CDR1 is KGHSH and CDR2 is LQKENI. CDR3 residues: CASSPLTGRIGAFF. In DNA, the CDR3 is TGTGCCAGCTCACCCCTGACAGGGAGGATAGGAGCTTTCTTT.

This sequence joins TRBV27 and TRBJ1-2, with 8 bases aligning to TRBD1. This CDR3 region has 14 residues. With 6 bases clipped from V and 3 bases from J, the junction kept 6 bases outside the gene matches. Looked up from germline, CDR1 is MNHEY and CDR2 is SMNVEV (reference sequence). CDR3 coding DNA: TGTGCCAGCAGAGAACGACAGGGGTACTATGGCTACACCTTC. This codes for CASRERQGYYGYTF.

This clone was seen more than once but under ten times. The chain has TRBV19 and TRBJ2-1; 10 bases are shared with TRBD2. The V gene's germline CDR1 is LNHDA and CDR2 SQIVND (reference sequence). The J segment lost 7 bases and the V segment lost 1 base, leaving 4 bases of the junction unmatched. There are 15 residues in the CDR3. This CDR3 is CASSIASGRTNEQFF. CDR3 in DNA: TGTGCCAGTAGTATAGCTAGCGGGAGAACTAATGAGCAGTTCTTC.

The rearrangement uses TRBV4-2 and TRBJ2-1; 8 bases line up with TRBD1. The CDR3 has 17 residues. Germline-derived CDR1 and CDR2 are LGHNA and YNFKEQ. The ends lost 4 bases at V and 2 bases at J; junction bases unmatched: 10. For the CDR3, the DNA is TGTGCCAGCAGCCGGAACAACAGGGGGACGACCTACAATGAGCAGTTCTTC. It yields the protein CASSRNNRGTTYNEQFF.

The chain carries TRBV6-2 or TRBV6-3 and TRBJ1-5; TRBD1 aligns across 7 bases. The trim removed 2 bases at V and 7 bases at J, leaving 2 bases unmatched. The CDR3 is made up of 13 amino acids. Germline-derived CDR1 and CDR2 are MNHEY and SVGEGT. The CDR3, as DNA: TGTGCCAGCAGTTACGAGGGGGCCCAGCCCCAGCATTTT. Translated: CASSYEGAQPQHF.

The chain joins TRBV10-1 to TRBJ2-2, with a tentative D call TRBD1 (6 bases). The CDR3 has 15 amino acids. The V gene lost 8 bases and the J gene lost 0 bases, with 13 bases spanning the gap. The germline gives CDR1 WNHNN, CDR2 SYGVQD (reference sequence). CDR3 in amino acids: CASGDRRANTGELFF. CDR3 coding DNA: TGCGCCAGCGGAGACAGGCGAGCGAACACCGGGGAGCTGTTTTTT.

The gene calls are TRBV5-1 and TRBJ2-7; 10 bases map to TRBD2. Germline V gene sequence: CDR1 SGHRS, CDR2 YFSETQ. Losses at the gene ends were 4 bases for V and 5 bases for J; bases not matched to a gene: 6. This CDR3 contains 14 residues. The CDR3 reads CASSRASGSHEQYF. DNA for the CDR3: TGCGCCAGCAGCCGGGCTAGCGGGAGTCACGAGCAGTACTTC.

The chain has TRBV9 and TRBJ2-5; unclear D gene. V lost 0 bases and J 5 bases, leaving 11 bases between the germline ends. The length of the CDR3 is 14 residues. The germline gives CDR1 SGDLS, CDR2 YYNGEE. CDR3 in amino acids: CASSVGGARETQYF. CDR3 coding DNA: TGTGCCAGCAGCGTAGGTGGAGCAAGGGAGACCCAGTACTTC.

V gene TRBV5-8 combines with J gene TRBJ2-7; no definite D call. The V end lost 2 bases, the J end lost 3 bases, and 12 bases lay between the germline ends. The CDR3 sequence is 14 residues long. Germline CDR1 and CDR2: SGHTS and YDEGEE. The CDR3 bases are TGTGCCAGCAGCTTCCCCGTGAGCTTCTACGAGCAGTACTTC. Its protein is CASSFPVSFYEQYF.